Listed here are 9 T cell receptor beta chains from one sample, sequenced in a study of graft-versus-host responses after intestinal transplantation. Sequencing used immunoSEQ multiplex PCR; TCRdb keeps in-frame clones, though not all of them. Among some 96,000 clones, roughly 90% were seen once, and the ten largest hold around 16%. Specimen: PBMCs, collected about 450 days after intestinal transplant. These TCRs come from a human patient who received an intestinal transplant, so some T cells may come from the graft donor.

The gene calls are TRBV10-1 and TRBJ1-6; TRBD1 aligns across 8 bases. Germline trimming cut 2 bases from V and 0 bases from J; bases unmatched to any gene: 9. Germline CDR1 is WNHNN and CDR2 is SYGVQD (reference sequence). The CDR3 covers 19 residues. CDR3 sequence: CASSEPWDRMSSYNSPLHF. In DNA form, the CDR3 reads TGCGCCAGCAGTGAGCCGTGGGACAGGATGAGCTCCTATAATTCACCCCTCCACTTT.

This clone has just one count. The chain is built from TRBV14 and TRBJ2-1; 9 nucleotides match TRBD2. The CDR3 has 15 amino acids. Unmatched junction bases numbered 2, after V lost 3 bases and J lost 2 bases. Looked up from germline, CDR1 is SGHDN and CDR2 is FVKESK. The CDR3 DNA reads TGTGCCAGCAGCCACAAGCGGGGGGCCTACAATGAGCAGTTCTTC. Translating gives CASSHKRGAYNEQFF.

The rearrangement uses TRBV7-9 and TRBJ1-1; possible D gene TRBD1, 5 bases. The germline V and J ends were trimmed by 6 bases and 4 bases, with 15 bases remaining between them. Germline V gene data show CDR1 as SEHNR and CDR2 as FQNEAQ (reference sequence). The CDR3 contains 14 residues. The CDR3 loop is CASSSMGEGTEAFF. CDR3 coding DNA: TGTGCCAGCAGTTCGATGGGGGAGGGCACTGAAGCTTTCTTT.

The chain couples TRBV7-9 to TRBJ1-2; 7 positions agree with TRBD1. This CDR3 spans 13 amino acids. CDR1 SEHNR and CDR2 FQNEAQ come from the germline V gene (reference sequence). J lost 7 bases, V lost 1 base, and 3 bases had no gene match. The CDR3 here is CASSLVGQLGYTF. The CDR3 nucleotides read TGTGCCAGCAGCTTAGTGGGACAGCTTGGCTACACCTTC.

The CDR3 is CASSNYGLDAQPQHF. The CDR3 DNA reads as TGTGCCAGCAGTAACTACGGCTTGGACGCTCAGCCCCAGCATTTT. V is TRBV6-5 and J is TRBJ1-5; D uncertain. This CDR3 contains 15 residues. Trimming cost V 5 bases and J 6 bases, with 17 bases left between them. The germline V gene has CDR1 MNHEY and CDR2 SVGAGI.

The J gene is TRBJ1-4, the V gene TRBV19; D is undetermined. There are 12 residues in the CDR3. V was pared by 6 bases and J by 8 bases, with 10 bases between. Per germline, CDR1 LNHDA and CDR2 SQIVND (reference sequence). The CDR3 DNA reads TGTGCCAGTAGCGAAAGGCAGGAAAAACTGTTTTTT. Amino acid sequence: CASSERQEKLFF.

This clone appeared once. The chain uses TRBV5-1 and TRBJ1-1, with D possibly TRBD1 on 5 matching bases. The CDR3 sequence is 16 residues long. The V gene's germline CDR1 is SGHRS and CDR2 YFSETQ. Trimming pared 0 bases from V and 3 bases from J, leaving 15 bases between. The CDR3 sequence is CASSLGSGYRDTEAFF. CDR3 DNA: TGCGCCAGCAGCTTGGGGTCAGGGTATAGGGACACTGAAGCTTTCTTT.

This clone has a handful of counts. The gene calls are TRBV6-5 and TRBJ1-1; D unresolved. The CDR3 has 13 residues. V gave up 0 bases and J gave up 1 base, with 3 bases separating them. Looked up from germline, CDR1 is MNHEY and CDR2 is SVGAGI. CDR3 nucleotides: TGTGCCAGCAGTTACTCGTGGAACACTGAAGCTTTCTTT. Translation gives CASSYSWNTEAFF.

The chain is built from TRBV6-1 and TRBJ1-1; D perhaps matches TRBD1 (6 bases). The CDR3 runs to 20 residues. V was clipped by 1 base and J by 1 base, with 25 bases between them. In germline, CDR1 is MNHNS, CDR2 SASEGT. CDR3 sequence: CASSEGERRNRVGKNTEAFF. In DNA, the CDR3 is TGTGCCAGCAGTGAAGGTGAAAGGCGGAACAGGGTAGGCAAGAACACTGAAGCTTTCTTT.